This T cell receptor (beta chain) appears in the sequencing data of a study of T cell changes during pregnancy in multiple sclerosis. The CDR3 is 13 residues long. The germline gives CDR1 SEHNR, CDR2 FQNEAQ (reference sequence). Concerning this clone: One end of the junction fails to match germline, which may point to a read error.

Libraries were prepared by immunoSEQ multiplex PCR; TCRdb keeps only in-frame clonotypes and omits some of them. The sample consists of 33,000 or so clones, almost 95% of them appearing once. The chain uses TRBV7-9 and TRBJ2-7; D remains ambiguous. The sequence derives from a female donor in good health, enrolled as a control in a pregnancy study. This material consisted of CD4+ T cells from peripheral blood mononuclear cells, taken in the third trimester of pregnancy. CDR3 DNA: TGTGCCAGCAGCGAAGTAGTTTCCTCCGAGCAGTACTTC. The encoded protein is CASSEVVSSEQYF.